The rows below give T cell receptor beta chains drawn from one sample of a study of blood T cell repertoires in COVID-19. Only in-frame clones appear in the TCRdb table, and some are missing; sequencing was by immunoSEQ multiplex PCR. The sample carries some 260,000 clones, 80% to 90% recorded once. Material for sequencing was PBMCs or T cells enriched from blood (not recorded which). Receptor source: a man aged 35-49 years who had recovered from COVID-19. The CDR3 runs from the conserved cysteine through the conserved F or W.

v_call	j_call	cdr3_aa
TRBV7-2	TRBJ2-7	CASSLVPPSRGYEQYF
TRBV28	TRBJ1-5	CASSETGDYSNQPQHF
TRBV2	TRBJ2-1	CASTLGRDRGINEQFF
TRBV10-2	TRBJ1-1	CASGAGMNTEAFF
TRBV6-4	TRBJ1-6	CASSDSTGGNSPLHF
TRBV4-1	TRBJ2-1	CASSQEWGLAGNNEQFF
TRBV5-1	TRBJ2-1	CASSWGTLTGSYNEQFF
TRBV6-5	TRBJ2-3	CASSLQGGTDTQYF
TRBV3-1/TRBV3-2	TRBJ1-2	CASSQGVERGGYTF
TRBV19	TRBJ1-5	CASSRDYSNQPQHF